This TCR beta chain was obtained from a study of T cell responses to AZD1222 COVID-19 vaccine (dated by TCRdb to the early 2020s). Study-level background: Because spike-specific TCR depth and breadth did not differ between the two schedules, AZD1222 recipients who got a second dose at roughly 4 weeks were pooled with those who got a second dose at roughly 12 weeks. A total of just over 230 trial participants underwent TCR sequencing, of whom approximately 200 had received two doses of AZD1222 and some 25 had received two doses of the MenACWY control vaccine. Trial participants were enrolled by age into 18-55, 56-69 and 70-plus year subgroups, with around 150, 28 and 57 TCR-sequenced participants respectively. The research as a whole found: Only 5 to 7 AZD1222 recipients were SARS-CoV-2 seropositive at baseline, limiting conclusions about previously exposed vaccinees. Because no day 14 peak-response samples were available, repertoires were characterized only after the peak T cell response. Nearly half of unique spike-specific TCRs reportedly recognized epitopes outside regions mutated in the B.1.351 and B.1.1.7 variants. After two AZD1222 doses, both the breadth and the depth of spike-specific TCRs were significantly higher than at day 0 and than in MenACWY recipients. Participants were mostly white British and included more females than males, and it was suggested by the authors that clonal diversity may have been underestimated. The whole spike protein was spanned by vaccine-associated CD4 TCRs, and dominant responses were seen in regions 160-218 and 743-854. In the small 56-69-year group, the increase in depth fell short of significance, most likely because of low power.

With regard to this clone: This receptor's antigen is unknown. No base qualities exist here, and no much larger clone lies one base off it.

Ends trimmed: V by 7 bases, J by 11 bases; bases unmatched to a gene: 9. CDR3 length: 14 amino acids, cysteine to phenylalanine. Kept here is only the CDR3 DNA, which spans 42 bases and is read in frame from base 1. CDR1 and CDR2 (SGHAT, FQNNGV) derive from the germline V gene. The sample's time point, from its label and the paper: baseline before first vaccination. Vaccinee samples were obtained from the UK trials COV001 and COV002, which included a single-blind randomized controlled phase 2/3 trial of AZD1222 (ChAdOx1 nCoV-19) in healthy adults. For TCRbeta chain sequencing, PBMC samples were collected from trial participants at day 0 and at day 28 after the second dose. The CDR3 regions of human TCRbeta chains were analyzed by immunosequencing. In the authors' own workflow: Repertoire TCRs were checked for matches against a reference library of SARS-CoV-2-specific TCRs that had been generated using the MIRA antigen-specificity platform. Breadth was defined as the fraction of unique TCRs that were SARS-CoV-2-associated, and depth was defined as the fraction of total T cells that were SARS-CoV-2-associated. Each spike-specific TCR was assigned to its reactive spike region and to a CD4 or CD8 class using the MIRA data. Log10-transformed breadth and depth values were compared by one-way ANOVA with Sidak's multiple comparisons tests. The table was pulled from immuneACCESS by TCRdb, which kept in-frame rearrangements only. Such tables lose some clones; where checked, under half of the loss comes from unresolved V genes, and the rest has no known cause. V, J and clone size derive from that table, while D and trimming were established from the DNA sequence. Within this sample are about 130,000 clones, with around 83% of them counted one time only. Around 10% of the sample lies in the top ten.

The starting material was peripheral blood, obtained on day 0 of AZD1222 vaccination. The sequence links TRBV11-2 to TRBJ1-6, with 9 bases in between that match TRBD1. The sequence was collected from an adult in good health. The CDR3 region reads CASTSGQGYTPLHF. The sequenced DNA is TGTGCCAGCACCTCGGGACAGGGTTATACACCCCTCCACTTT. The CDR3, completed at both ends by the reference TRBV11-2 and TRBJ1-6 genes, gives the full variable domain EAGVAQSPRYKIIEKRQSVAFWCNPISGHATLYWYQQILGQGPKLLIQFQNNGVVDDSQLPKDRFSAERLKGVDSTLKIQPAKLEDSAVYLCASTSGQGYTPLHFGNGTRLTVT.